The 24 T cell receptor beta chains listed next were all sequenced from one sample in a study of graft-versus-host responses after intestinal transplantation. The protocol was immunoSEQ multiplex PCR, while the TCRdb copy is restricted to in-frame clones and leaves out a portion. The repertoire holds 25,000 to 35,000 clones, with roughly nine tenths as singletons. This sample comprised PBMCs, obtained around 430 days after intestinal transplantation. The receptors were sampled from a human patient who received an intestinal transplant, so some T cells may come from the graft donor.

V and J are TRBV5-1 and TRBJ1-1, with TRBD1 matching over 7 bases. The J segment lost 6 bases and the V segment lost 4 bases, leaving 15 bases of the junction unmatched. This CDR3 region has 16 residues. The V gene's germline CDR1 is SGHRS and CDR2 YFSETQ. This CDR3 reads CASSPPTGTHPSEAFF. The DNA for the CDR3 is TGCGCCAGCAGCCCGCCGACAGGGACTCATCCGTCTGAAGCTTTCTTT.

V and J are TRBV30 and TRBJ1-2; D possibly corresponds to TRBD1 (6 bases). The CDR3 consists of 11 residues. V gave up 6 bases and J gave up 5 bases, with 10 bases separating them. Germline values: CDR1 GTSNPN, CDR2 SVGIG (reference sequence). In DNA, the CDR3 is TGTGCCTGCCTAACAGGGTATGGCTACACCTTC. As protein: CACLTGYGYTF.

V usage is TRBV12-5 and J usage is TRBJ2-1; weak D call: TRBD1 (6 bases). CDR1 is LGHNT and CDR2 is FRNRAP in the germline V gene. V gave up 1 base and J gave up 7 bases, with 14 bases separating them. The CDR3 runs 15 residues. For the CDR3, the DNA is TGTGCTAGTGGTTTGGGTCTGGGGGCGGGTAATGAGCAGTTCTTC. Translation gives CASGLGLGAGNEQFF. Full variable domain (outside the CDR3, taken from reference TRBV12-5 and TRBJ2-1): DARVTQTPRHKVTEMGQEVTMRCQPILGHNTVFWYRQTMMQGLELLAYFRNRAPLDDSGMPKDRFSAEMPDATLATLKIQPSEPRDSAVYFCASGLGLGAGNEQFFGPGTRLTVL.

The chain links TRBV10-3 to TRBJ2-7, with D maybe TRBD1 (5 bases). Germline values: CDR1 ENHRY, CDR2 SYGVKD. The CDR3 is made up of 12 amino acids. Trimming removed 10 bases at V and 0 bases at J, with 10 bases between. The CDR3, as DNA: TGTGCCACTATGACAGTCTCCTACGAGCAGTACTTC. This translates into CATMTVSYEQYF.

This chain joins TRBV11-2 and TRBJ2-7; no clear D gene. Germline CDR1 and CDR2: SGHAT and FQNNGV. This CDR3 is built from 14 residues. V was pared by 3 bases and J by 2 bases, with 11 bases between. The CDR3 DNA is TGTGCCAGCAGCTTCCCCTGGGTCCCCTACGAGCAGTACTTC. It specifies CASSFPWVPYEQYF. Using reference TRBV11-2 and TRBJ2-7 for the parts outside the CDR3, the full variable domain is EAGVAQSPRYKIIEKRQSVAFWCNPISGHATLYWYQQILGQGPKLLIQFQNNGVVDDSQLPKDRFSAERLKGVDSTLKIQPAKLEDSAVYLCASSFPWVPYEQYFGPGTRLTVT.

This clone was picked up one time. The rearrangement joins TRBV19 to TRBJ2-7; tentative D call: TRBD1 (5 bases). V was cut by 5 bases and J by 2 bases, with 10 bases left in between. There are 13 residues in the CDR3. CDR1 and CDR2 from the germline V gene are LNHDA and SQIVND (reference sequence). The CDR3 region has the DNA TGTGCCAGTAGTGCGACAGCTACCTACGAGCAGTACTTC. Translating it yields CASSATATYEQYF.

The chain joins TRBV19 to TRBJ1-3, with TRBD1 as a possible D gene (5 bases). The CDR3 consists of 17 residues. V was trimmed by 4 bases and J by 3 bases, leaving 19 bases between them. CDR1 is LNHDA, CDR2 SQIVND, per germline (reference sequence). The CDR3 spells CASSTGQLKGVGNTIYF. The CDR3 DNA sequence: TGTGCCAGTAGTACCGGACAACTAAAGGGTGTTGGAAACACCATATATTTT.

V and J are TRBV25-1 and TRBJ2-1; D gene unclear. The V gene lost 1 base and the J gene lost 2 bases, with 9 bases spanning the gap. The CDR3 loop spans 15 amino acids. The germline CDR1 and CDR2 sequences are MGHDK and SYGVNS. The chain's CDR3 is CASSESTTAYNEQFF. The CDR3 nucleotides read TGTGCCAGCAGTGAATCCACGACGGCCTACAATGAGCAGTTCTTC.

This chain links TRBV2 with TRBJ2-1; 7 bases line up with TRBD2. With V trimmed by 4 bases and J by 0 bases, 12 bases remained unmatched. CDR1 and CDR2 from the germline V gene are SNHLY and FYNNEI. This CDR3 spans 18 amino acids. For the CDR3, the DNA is TGTGCCAGCAGTGGCGGGACTAAACCCGATAGCTCCTACAATGAGCAGTTCTTC. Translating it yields CASSGGTKPDSSYNEQFF.

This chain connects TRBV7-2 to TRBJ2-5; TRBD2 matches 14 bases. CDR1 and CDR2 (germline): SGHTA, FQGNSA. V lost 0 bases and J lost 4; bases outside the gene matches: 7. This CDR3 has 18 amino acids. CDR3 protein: CASSLALRLAGGLETQYF. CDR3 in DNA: TGTGCCAGCAGCTTAGCGCTACGACTAGCGGGGGGGCTAGAGACCCAGTACTTC.

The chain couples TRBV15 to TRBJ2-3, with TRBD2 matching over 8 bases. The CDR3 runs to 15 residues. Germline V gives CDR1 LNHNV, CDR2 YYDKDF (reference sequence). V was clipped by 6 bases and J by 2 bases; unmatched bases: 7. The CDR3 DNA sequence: TGTGCCACCAGGGAGCCGGGAGGGTTCACAGATACGCAGTATTTT. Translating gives CATREPGGFTDTQYF.

The CDR3 here is CASSLGKWGGDYYEQYF. CDR3 nucleotide sequence: TGTGCCAGCAGCTTAGGCAAGTGGGGCGGGGATTATTACGAGCAGTACTTC. The chain carries TRBV11-2 and TRBJ2-7; TRBD2 might be the D (6 bases). The CDR3 consists of 17 residues. Germline V CDR1 and CDR2: SGHAT, FQNNGV. The V end was cut by 1 base, the J end by 4 bases, with 20 bases between.

The CDR3 reads CAGLTGPTGELFF. The CDR3 DNA is TGTGCCGGCCTAACAGGGCCCACCGGGGAGCTGTTTTTT. The rearrangement links TRBV30 to TRBJ2-2; a possible D gene is TRBD1 (6 bases). From germline, CDR1 is GTSNPN and CDR2 SVGIG (reference sequence). Trimming removed 8 bases from V and 4 bases from J, with 14 bases in between. The CDR3 runs to 13 residues.

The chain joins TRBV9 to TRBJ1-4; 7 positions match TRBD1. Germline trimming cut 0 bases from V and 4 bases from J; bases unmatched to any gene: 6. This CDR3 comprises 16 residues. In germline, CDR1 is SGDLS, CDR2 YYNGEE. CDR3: CASSVGSRQGNEKLFF. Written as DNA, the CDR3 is TGTGCCAGCAGCGTAGGTTCCCGACAGGGTAATGAAAAACTGTTTTTT.

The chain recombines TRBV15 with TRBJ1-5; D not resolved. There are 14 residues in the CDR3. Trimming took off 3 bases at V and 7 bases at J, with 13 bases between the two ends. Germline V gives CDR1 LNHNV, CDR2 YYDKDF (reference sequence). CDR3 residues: CATSSGDPGQPQHF. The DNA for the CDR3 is TGTGCCACCAGCAGTGGAGATCCGGGGCAGCCCCAGCATTTT. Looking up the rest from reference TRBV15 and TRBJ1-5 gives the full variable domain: DAMVIQNPRYQVTQFGKPVTLSCSQTLNHNVMYWYQQKSSQAPKLLFHYYDKDFNNEADTPDNFQSRRPNTSFCFLDIRSPGLGDTAMYLCATSSGDPGQPQHFGDGTRLSIL.

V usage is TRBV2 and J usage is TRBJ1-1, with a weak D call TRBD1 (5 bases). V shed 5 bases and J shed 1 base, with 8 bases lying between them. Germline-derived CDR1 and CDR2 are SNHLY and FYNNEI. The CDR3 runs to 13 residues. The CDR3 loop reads CASSPGWNTEAFF. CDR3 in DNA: TGTGCCAGCAGTCCAGGGTGGAACACTGAAGCTTTCTTT.

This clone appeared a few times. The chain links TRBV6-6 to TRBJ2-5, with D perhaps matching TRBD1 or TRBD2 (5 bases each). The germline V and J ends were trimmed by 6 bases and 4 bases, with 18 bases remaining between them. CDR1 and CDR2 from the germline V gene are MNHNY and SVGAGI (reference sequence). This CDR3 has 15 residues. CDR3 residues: CASSLRTGAGETQYF. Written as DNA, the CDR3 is TGTGCCAGCAGCCTCCGGACCGGGGCTGGAGAGACCCAGTACTTC.

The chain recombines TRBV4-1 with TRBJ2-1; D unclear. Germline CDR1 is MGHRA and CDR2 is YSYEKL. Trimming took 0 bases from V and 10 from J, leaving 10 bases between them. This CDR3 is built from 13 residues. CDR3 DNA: TGCGCCAGCAGCCAAGAGGCCCTAGGGGAGCAGTTCTTC. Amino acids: CASSQEALGEQFF.

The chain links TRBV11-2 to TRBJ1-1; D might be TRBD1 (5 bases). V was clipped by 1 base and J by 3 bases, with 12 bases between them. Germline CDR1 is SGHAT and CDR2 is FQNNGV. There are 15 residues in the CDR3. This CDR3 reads CASSLGRVLDTEAFF. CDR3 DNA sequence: TGTGCCAGCAGCTTAGGCAGGGTCTTGGACACTGAAGCTTTCTTT.

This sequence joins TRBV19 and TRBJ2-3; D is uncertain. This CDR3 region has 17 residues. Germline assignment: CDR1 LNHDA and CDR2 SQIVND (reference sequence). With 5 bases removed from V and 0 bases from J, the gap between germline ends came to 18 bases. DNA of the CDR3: TGTGCCAGTAGTGACTTGACTCCCGGCTATAGCACAGATACGCAGTATTTT. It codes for CASSDLTPGYSTDTQYF.

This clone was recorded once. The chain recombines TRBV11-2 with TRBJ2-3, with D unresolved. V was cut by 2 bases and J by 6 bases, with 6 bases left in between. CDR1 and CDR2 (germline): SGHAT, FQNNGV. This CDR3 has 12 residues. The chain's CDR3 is CASSLSGDTQYF. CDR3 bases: TGTGCCAGCAGCTTATCCGGGGATACGCAGTATTTT. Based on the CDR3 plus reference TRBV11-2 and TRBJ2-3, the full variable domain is EAGVAQSPRYKIIEKRQSVAFWCNPISGHATLYWYQQILGQGPKLLIQFQNNGVVDDSQLPKDRFSAERLKGVDSTLKIQPAKLEDSAVYLCASSLSGDTQYFGPGTRLTVL.

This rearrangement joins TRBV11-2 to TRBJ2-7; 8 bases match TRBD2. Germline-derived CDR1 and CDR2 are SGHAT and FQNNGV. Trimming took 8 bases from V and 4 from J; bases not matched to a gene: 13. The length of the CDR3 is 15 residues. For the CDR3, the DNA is TGTGCCAGCCGACCCTCCGGGGGGGGGACTTACGAGCAGTACTTC. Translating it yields CASRPSGGGTYEQYF. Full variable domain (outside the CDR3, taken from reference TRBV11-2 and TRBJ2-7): EAGVAQSPRYKIIEKRQSVAFWCNPISGHATLYWYQQILGQGPKLLIQFQNNGVVDDSQLPKDRFSAERLKGVDSTLKIQPAKLEDSAVYLCASRPSGGGTYEQYFGPGTRLTVT.

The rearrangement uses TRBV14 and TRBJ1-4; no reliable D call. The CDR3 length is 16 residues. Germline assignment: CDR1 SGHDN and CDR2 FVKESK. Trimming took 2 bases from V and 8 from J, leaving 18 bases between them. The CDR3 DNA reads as TGTGCCAGCAGCCAACGCTCCGGTGGGATAGGCGAAAAACTGTTTTTT. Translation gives CASSQRSGGIGEKLFF.

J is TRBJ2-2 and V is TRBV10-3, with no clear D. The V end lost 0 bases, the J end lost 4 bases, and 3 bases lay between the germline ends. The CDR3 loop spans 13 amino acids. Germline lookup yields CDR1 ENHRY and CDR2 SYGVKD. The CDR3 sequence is CAISESSTGELFF. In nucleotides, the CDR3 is TGTGCCATCAGTGAGTCTAGCACCGGGGAGCTGTTTTTT.